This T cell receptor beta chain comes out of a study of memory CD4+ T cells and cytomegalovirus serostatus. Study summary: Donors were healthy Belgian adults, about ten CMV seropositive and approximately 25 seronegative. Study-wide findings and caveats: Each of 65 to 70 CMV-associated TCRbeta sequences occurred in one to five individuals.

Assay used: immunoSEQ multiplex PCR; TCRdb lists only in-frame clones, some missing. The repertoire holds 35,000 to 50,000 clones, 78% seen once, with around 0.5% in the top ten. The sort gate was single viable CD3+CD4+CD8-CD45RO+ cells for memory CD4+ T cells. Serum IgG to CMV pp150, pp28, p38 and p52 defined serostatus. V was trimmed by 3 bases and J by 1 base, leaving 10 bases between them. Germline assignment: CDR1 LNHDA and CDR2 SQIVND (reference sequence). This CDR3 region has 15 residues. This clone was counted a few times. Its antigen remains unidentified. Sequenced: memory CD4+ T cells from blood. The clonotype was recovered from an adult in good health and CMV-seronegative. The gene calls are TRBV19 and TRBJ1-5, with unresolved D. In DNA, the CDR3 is TGTGCCAGTAGTATTGAGGCCACGAGCAATCAGCCCCAGCATTTT. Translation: CASSIEATSNQPQHF.